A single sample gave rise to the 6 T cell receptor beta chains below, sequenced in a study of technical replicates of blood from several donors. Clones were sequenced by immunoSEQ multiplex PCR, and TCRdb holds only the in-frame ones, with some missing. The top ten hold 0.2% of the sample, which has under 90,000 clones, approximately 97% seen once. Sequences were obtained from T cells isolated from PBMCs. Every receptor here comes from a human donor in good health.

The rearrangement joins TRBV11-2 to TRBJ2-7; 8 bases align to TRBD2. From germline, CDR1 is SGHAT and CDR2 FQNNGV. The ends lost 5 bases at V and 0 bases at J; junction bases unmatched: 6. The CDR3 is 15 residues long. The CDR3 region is CASSLAGGTSYEQYF. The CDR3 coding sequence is TGTGCCAGCAGCCTGGCGGGAGGAACCTCCTACGAGCAGTACTTC.

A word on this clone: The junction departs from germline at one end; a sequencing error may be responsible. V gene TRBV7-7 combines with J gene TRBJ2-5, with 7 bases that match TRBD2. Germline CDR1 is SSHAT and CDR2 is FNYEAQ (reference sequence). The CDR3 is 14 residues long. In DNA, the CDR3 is TGTGCTAGCAGCTTAGGCCACGGGGGGGAGACCCAGTACTTC. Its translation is CASSLGHGGETQYF.

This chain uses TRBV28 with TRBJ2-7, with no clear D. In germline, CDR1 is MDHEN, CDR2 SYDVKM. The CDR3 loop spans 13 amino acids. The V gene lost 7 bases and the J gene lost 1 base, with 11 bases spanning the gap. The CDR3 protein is CASKKPASYEQYF. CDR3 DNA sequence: TGTGCCAGCAAGAAACCCGCGTCCTACGAGCAGTACTTC. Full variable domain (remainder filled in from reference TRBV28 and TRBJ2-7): DVKVTQSSRYLVKRTGEKVFLECVQDMDHENMFWYRQDPGLGLRLIYFSYDVKMKEKGDIPEGYSVSREKKERFSLILESASTNQTSMYLCASKKPASYEQYFGPGTRLTVT.

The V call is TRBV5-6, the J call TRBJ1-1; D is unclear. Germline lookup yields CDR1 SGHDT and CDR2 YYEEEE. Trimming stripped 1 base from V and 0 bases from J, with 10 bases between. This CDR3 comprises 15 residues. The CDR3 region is CASSLLSAMNTEAFF. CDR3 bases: TGTGCCAGCAGCTTGTTGTCAGCGATGAACACTGAAGCTTTCTTT.

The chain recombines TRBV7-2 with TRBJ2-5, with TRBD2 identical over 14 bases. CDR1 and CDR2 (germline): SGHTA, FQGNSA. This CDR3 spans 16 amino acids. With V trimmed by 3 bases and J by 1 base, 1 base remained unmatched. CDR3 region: CASSLGLAGAQETQYF. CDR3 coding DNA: TGTGCCAGCAGCTTGGGACTAGCGGGGGCCCAAGAGACCCAGTACTTC.

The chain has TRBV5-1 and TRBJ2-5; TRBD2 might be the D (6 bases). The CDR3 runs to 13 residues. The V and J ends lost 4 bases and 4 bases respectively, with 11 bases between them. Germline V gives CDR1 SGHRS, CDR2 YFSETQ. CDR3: CASSPTGGETQYF. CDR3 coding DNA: TGCGCCAGCAGCCCAACCGGGGGAGAGACCCAGTACTTC.